This TCR beta chain comes out of a study of vaccination and CD4 T cells after COVID-19. Stated treatment: roughly 10-day PBMC culture with coronavirus spike peptide pools or control peptides (ViraFEST assay). Using peptide pools, antigen-specific T cells were expanded in ViraFEST before TCRs were sequenced. As regards this clonotype: Its antigen is not known.

The ends were cut back, 3 bases at V and 8 bases at J, with 19 bases in the middle. This CDR3 region has 15 residues. Germline CDR1 KGHSH, CDR2 LQKENI. An Oncomine TCR Beta short-read assay was used to sequence the DNA from cultured CD4+ T cells. Via MiXCR, TCRdb re-called the PCR reads, giving one row per CDR3 protein. The profile shows 15,000 or so distinct CDR3 sequences, about 46% of them singletons. The gene calls are TRBV18 and TRBJ1-2; no definite D call. Material for sequencing was CD4+ T cells from blood, cultured in vitro. The TCR sequence derives from a human donor who had recovered from COVID-19. The CDR3 sequence is CASSPVQPILEGYTF. CDR3 sequence (DNA): TGTGCCAGCTCACCCGTACAGCCGATCCTGGAGGGCTACACCTTC.